The 14 T cell receptor beta chains listed next were all sequenced from one sample in a study of blood T cell repertoires in COVID-19 (dated by TCRdb to 2020 to 2022). Library preparation used the immunoSEQ multiplex PCR assay. The table comes from immuneACCESS by way of TCRdb, which keeps in-frame sequences with V and J called. Part of the clones is missing from these tables; in studies checked, under half for an unresolved V gene and the rest for unknown reasons. The sample table shows some 150,000 clones, and about 86% are seen once. 3.6% of the sample is in the top ten clones. Sequenced sample: PBMCs or T cells enriched from blood (not recorded which). These receptors all come from a woman aged 45-60 years in a cohort exposed to, infected with or recovered from COVID-19 (not recorded which).

CDR3 sequence reads: CATSRNPQGTGTDTQYF. The CDR3 DNA is TGTGCCACCAGCCGAAATCCACAGGGGACTGGCACAGATACGCAGTATTTT. This chain connects TRBV15 to TRBJ2-3, with D possibly matching TRBD1 (7 bases). Germline CDR1 LNHNV, CDR2 YYDKDF (reference sequence). The CDR3 extends over 17 amino acids. V lost 5 bases and J lost 1, with 19 bases in between.

The chain carries TRBV5-1 and TRBJ2-6, with D tentatively TRBD2 (5 bases). CDR3 size: 16 residues. Per the germline V gene, CDR1 is SGHRS and CDR2 is YFSETQ. The V end was cut by 0 bases, the J end by 1 base, with 8 bases between. The CDR3 nucleotides read TGCGCCAGCAGCTTGGCCCGGGATTCTGGGGCCAACGTCCTGACTTTC. Amino acids: CASSLARDSGANVLTF.

The rearrangement links TRBV28 to TRBJ2-1, with TRBD1 matching 7 bases. Germline values: CDR1 MDHEN, CDR2 SYDVKM. V was pared by 2 bases and J by 2 bases, with 6 bases of the junction left unmatched. The CDR3 is 16 amino acids. The CDR3 spells CASSLRGRGTYNEQFF. In nucleotides, the CDR3 is TGTGCCAGCAGTTTAAGGGGCAGGGGGACCTACAATGAGCAGTTCTTC.

V is TRBV29-1 and J is TRBJ1-4; D is perhaps TRBD1 (5 bases). V lost 4 bases, J lost 3 bases, and 9 bases lay in between. The germline V gene encodes CDR1 SQVTM and CDR2 ANQGSEA. The CDR3 has 13 residues. The CDR3 coding sequence is TGCAGCGTTGTCGCGGGGGCTAATGAAAAACTGTTTTTT. Translation: CSVVAGANEKLFF.

The chain employs TRBV6-5 and TRBJ1-6; the D is unclear. This CDR3 has 15 amino acids. Germline CDR1 MNHEY, CDR2 SVGAGI. With 5 bases removed from V and 6 bases from J, the gap between germline ends came to 14 bases. The CDR3 nucleotides are TGTGCCAGCAGTCCCGAAGTTGTTAGTAATTCACCCCTCCACTTT. Translation gives CASSPEVVSNSPLHF.

The chain employs TRBV19 and TRBJ1-4; TRBD1 aligns across 11 bases. With V trimmed by 11 bases and J by 5 bases, 19 bases remained unmatched. The CDR3 sequence is 18 residues long. The V gene's germline CDR1 is LNHDA and CDR2 SQIVND (reference sequence). In DNA, the CDR3 is TGTGCCGCTTCGGGGGGACAGGGGGTCAAGAGGGGAAATGAAAAACTGTTTTTT. It translates to CAASGGQGVKRGNEKLFF. The full variable domain, completed using reference TRBV19 and TRBJ1-4, is DGGITQSPKYLFRKEGQNVTLSCEQNLNHDAMYWYRQDPGQGLRLIYYSQIVNDFQKGDIAEGYSVSREKKESFPLTVTSAQKNPTAFYLCAASGGQGVKRGNEKLFFGSGTQLSVL.

V and J are TRBV14 and TRBJ2-5; 9 positions agree with TRBD2. This CDR3 has 16 residues. The V gene end was trimmed by 5 bases and the J gene end by 5 bases; junction bases not matched to a gene: 12. The germline V gene has CDR1 SGHDN and CDR2 FVKESK. Written as DNA, the CDR3 is TGTGCCAGCAGCTTCGACCCTAAGCGGGGGGAGGAGACCCAGTACTTC. Translation: CASSFDPKRGEETQYF.

This clone was seen only once. The CDR3 sequence: CASTTPQRPSYNEQFF. The CDR3 coding sequence is TGTGCCAGTACAACCCCCCAGCGGCCTTCCTACAATGAGCAGTTCTTC. This sequence joins TRBV19 and TRBJ2-1; D possibly corresponds to TRBD2 (5 bases). V was clipped by 7 bases and J by 1 base, with 17 bases between them. The germline CDR1 and CDR2 sequences are LNHDA and SQIVND (reference sequence). The CDR3 is 16 residues long.

This clone has only a few counts. The chain couples TRBV5-1 to TRBJ2-1, with 10 bases aligning to TRBD2. The CDR3 totals 15 residues. J was trimmed by 1 base and V by 4 bases; bases with no gene match: 2. In germline, CDR1 is SGHRS, CDR2 YFSETQ. The CDR3: CASSQAGGSYNEQFF. The CDR3 nucleotides are TGCGCCAGCAGCCAAGCGGGAGGGTCCTACAATGAGCAGTTCTTC.

This rearrangement joins TRBV6-4 to TRBJ2-1; 9 nucleotides line up with TRBD1. The CDR3 length is 16 residues. Germline lookup yields CDR1 MRHNA and CDR2 SNTAGT. With V trimmed by 6 bases and J by 7 bases, 13 bases remained unmatched. The CDR3 bases are TGTGCCAGCAGGGGCGAGCGGGACAGGGTTAGGAATGAGCAGTTCTTC. It specifies CASRGERDRVRNEQFF.

The chain carries TRBV28 and TRBJ2-2; TRBD1 is a possible D gene (5 bases). Germline assignment: CDR1 MDHEN and CDR2 SYDVKM. Trimming removed 3 bases from V and 6 bases from J, with 17 bases in between. The CDR3 covers 16 residues. The DNA of the CDR3 is TGTGCCAGCAGTTTTAGGCAGGGCCGAAACTCCGGGGAGCTGTTTTTT. This sequence encodes CASSFRQGRNSGELFF.

The CDR3 DNA is TGTGCCAGCAGTGAATATGGCGGGAGGTACTCCTACGAGCAGTACTTC. It yields the protein CASSEYGGRYSYEQYF. V usage is TRBV6-1 and J usage is TRBJ2-7; 8 nucleotides match TRBD2. CDR1 and CDR2 (germline): MNHNS, SASEGT. Trimming cost V 2 bases and J 0 bases; bases outside gene matches: 6. This CDR3 has 16 amino acids.

This chain connects TRBV28 to TRBJ2-3; D perhaps matches TRBD2 (5 bases). The CDR3 is 12 residues long. The V end was cut by 6 bases, the J end by 10 bases, with 14 bases between. Germline V CDR1 and CDR2: MDHEN, SYDVKM. CDR3 DNA: TGTGCCAGCAGCTTAACTAGACGTCCGCAGTATTTT. Amino acids: CASSLTRRPQYF.

J is TRBJ2-3 and V is TRBV10-3; 9 bases map to TRBD1. The V gene's germline CDR1 is ENHRY and CDR2 SYGVKD. The CDR3 length is 16 residues. J was trimmed by 1 base and V by 7 bases; bases with no gene match: 9. The CDR3 region is CAIKPGQGWGTDTQYF. CDR3 nucleotide sequence: TGTGCCATCAAACCGGGACAGGGATGGGGCACAGATACGCAGTATTTT.